This T cell receptor (beta chain) was observed in a study of T cells after posttransplantation cyclophosphamide. As regards this clone: The antigen remains undetermined.

Libraries were prepared by immunoSEQ multiplex PCR; TCRdb keeps only in-frame clonotypes and omits some of them. Counted here are 3,500 to 4,000 clones, about two thirds occurring once; the ten biggest clones make up roughly 24%. The CDR3 covers 14 residues. The germline gives CDR1 MNHNY, CDR2 SVGAGI (reference sequence). Trimming took 10 bases from V and 4 from J; bases not matched to a gene: 12. Whole-study results and caveats: TRB overlap between skin or GI tissue T cells and blood was limited.

Input material: memory CD8+ T cells sorted from blood. The chain is built from TRBV6-6 and TRBJ2-7; 8 bases are shared with TRBD1. The origin of this receptor is a man aged 50 or older. Here the CDR3 reads CATRDRIELYEQYF. CDR3 sequence (DNA): TGTGCCACCAGGGACAGGATTGAACTATACGAGCAGTACTTC.